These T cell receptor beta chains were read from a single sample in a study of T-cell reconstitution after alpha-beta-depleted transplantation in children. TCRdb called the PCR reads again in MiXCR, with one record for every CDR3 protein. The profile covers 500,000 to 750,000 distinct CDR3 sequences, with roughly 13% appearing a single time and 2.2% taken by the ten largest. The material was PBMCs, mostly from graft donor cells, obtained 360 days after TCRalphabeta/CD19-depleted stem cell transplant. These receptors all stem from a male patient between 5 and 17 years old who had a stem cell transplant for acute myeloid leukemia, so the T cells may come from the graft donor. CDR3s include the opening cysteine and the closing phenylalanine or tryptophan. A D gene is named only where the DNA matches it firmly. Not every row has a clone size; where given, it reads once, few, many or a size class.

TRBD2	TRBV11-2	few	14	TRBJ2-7	CASSWAGGRYEQYF	TGTGCCAGCAGCTGGGCCGGGGGGAGATACGAGCAGTACTTC
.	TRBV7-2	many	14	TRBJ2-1	CASSPNRPYNEQFF	TGTGCCAGCAGCCCGAATAGGCCCTACAATGAGCAGTTCTTC
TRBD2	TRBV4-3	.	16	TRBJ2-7	CASSQGPSGRPHEQYF	TGCGCCAGCAGCCAAGGGCCTAGCGGGAGGCCCCACGAGCAGTACTTC
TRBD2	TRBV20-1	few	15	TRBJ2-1	CSALPGLAGANEQFF	TGCAGTGCCCTTCCGGGACTAGCGGGAGCGAATGAGCAGTTCTTC
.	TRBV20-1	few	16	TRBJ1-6	CSAPWVRLSYASPLHF	TGCAGTGCTCCTTGGGTGAGGCTCTCCTATGCTTCACCCCTCCACTTT
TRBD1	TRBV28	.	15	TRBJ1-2	CASSPVDRDNYGYTF	TGTGCCAGCAGCCCAGTGGACAGGGATAACTATGGCTACACCTTC
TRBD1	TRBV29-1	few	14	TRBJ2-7	CSVQQGLSSYEQYF	TGCAGCGTTCAACAGGGGTTAAGCTCCTACGAGCAGTACTTC
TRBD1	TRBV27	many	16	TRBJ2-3	CASSPRGQGFTDTQYF	TGTGCCAGCAGTCCCCGGGGACAGGGATTCACAGATACGCAGTATTTT
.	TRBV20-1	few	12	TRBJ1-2	CSAREGNYGYTF	TGCAGTGCTAGAGAGGGGAACTATGGCTACACCTTC
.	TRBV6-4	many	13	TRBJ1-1	CASSAMPNSEAFF	TGTGCCAGCAGTGCCATGCCGAATAGTGAAGCTTTCTTT
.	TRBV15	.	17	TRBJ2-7	CATSRAFFGGFTYEQYF	TGTGCCACCAGCAGAGCCTTTTTCGGGGGATTTACCTACGAGCAGTACTTC
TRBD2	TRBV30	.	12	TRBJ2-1	CAWSRESGKQFF	TGTGCCTGGAGTCGGGAAAGCGGGAAGCAGTTCTTC